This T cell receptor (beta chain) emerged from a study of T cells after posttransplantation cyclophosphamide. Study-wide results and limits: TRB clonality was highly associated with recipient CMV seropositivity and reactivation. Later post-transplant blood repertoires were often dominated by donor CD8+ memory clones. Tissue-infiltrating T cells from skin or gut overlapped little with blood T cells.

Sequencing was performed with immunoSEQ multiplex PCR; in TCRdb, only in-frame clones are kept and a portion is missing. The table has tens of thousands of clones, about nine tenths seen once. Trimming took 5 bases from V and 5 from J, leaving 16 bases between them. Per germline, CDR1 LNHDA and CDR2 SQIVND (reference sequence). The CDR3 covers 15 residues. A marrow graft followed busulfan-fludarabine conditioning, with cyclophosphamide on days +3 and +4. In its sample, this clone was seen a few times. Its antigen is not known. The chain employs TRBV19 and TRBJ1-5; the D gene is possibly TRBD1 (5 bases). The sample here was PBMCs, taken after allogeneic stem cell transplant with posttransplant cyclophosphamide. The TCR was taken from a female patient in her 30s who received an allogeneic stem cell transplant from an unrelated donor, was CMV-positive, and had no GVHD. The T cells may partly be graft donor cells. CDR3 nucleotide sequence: TGTGCCAGTAGTGCCCAGACTAGGGGATATCAGCCCCAGCATTTT. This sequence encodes CASSAQTRGYQPQHF.